Sequencing of this T cell receptor (beta chain) was carried out in a study of blood T cell repertoires in COVID-19 (dated by TCRdb to the early 2020s). About the investigation overall: Samples covering the acute and convalescent phases of COVID-19 were provided by collaborators in the United States, Italy and Spain. Sample metadata almost always included a de-identified subject ID, COVID-19 status, age in years and sex. Where HLA class I and class II types were available, the types were taken from metadata supplied by the sample provider, not from assay-based typing. The material from the prospective study consisted of cDNA or gDNA derived from T cells, B-cell-depleted T cells, or PBMCs. Deeply sampled blood TCRbeta repertoires from subjects exposed to, actively infected with, or recovered from COVID-19 were included in the dataset. A freely available public database, intended as a resource for researchers studying the immune response to SARS-CoV-2, is where the repertoires were released. The samples were drawn from the first 160 participants of the ongoing ImmuneRACE study and from 1,254 subjects provided by 6 global collaborators.

V is pared back by 5 bases and J by 5 bases, with 13 bases lying between the germline termini. From the cysteine up to the phenylalanine, the CDR3 has a length of 14 residues. The read is trimmed to its CDR3 DNA, 42 bases read in frame from base 1. The CDR1 and CDR2 encoded by the germline V gene (reference sequence) are SEHNR and FQNEAQ. Whole blood was collected in K2EDTA tubes by collaborating institutions according to the institutions' own protocols. For TCRbeta analysis, collaborators shipped samples as frozen whole blood, isolated PBMCs, or DNA extracted from either of those sample types. The immunoSEQ Assay, a bias-controlled multiplex PCR, was used to amplify TCRbeta CDR3 regions from genomic DNA. The study's own analysis went as follows. The number of nucleated cells in each sample was estimated by amplification of reference gene primers within the assay. Sequence reads were collapsed and filtered to measure the absolute abundance of every unique TCRbeta CDR3 rearrangement. Productive Simpson clonality was computed per sample as the square root of Simpson's diversity index over productive rearrangements. This immuneACCESS table, as held by TCRdb, lists in-frame sequences with V and J called but not all clones. Of the missing ones, under half trace to an unresolved V gene in checked studies; the others have no known cause. D and trimming were read from the DNA, whereas the V and J calls and clone size are those reported in that table. This sample is represented by over 200,000 clones; over 70% of them were singletons. The ten largest make up 6% to 9.5% of the sample.

On this clone: Its antigen is not yet known. Per-base quality was not reported, and no clone a single base away is much larger than it.

Beyond this particular receptor, the publication reports: The quantity of clinical and demographic metadata differed by source and by participant and was supplied without curation.

The receptor chain draws on TRBV7-9 and TRBJ1-5, with the D gene call left open. The TCR sequence derives from a woman older than 75 with acute or convalescent COVID-19. The specimen sequenced was peripheral blood. The nucleotide sequence reads as follows: TGTGCCAGCAGCCCCACGCGAATGGATCAGCCCCAGCATTTT. It specifies CASSPTRMDQPQHF.